A selection of T cell receptor beta chains follows, all from one sample in a study of blood T cell repertoires in COVID-19. Clones were read by immunoSEQ multiplex PCR, and TCRdb kept only the in-frame ones, dropping some. The table includes tens of thousands of clones, approximately 87% detected once. What was sequenced was peripheral blood. Receptor source: a woman aged 60-75 years with COVID-19, enrolled during active disease. Each CDR3 is given with its conserved first and last residue. Fields, in order: V gene, clone size, D gene, J gene, CDR3 DNA, CDR3 protein. D genes are given only for firm matches. Expanded clones get a size class; other rows say once, few or many, or leave the size out.

v_call: TRBV4-1; clone_size: -; d_call: TRBD1; j_call: TRBJ1-5; cdr3_nt: TGCGCCAGCAGCCCGGACAGGGTGAGGGAGCCCCAGCATTTT; cdr3_aa: CASSPDRVREPQHF
v_call: TRBV6-1; clone_size: -; d_call: -; j_call: TRBJ1-6; cdr3_nt: TGTGCCAGCAGTGAACGTAGGCAGAGGGATTCACCCCTCCACTTT; cdr3_aa: CASSERRQRDSPLHF
v_call: TRBV6-6; clone_size: once; d_call: TRBD2; j_call: TRBJ2-7; cdr3_nt: TGTGCCAGCAGCCTAGCGGGAGGTACCTACGAGCAGTACTTC; cdr3_aa: CASSLAGGTYEQYF
v_call: TRBV28; clone_size: -; d_call: -; j_call: TRBJ1-2; cdr3_nt: TGTGCCAGCAGTTTATACGCCGATCGGGGCTACACCTTC; cdr3_aa: CASSLYADRGYTF
v_call: TRBV3-1/TRBV3-2; clone_size: -; d_call: -; j_call: TRBJ2-5; cdr3_nt: TGTGCCAGCAGCCAAGATAGGAGTCAAGAGACCCAGTACTTC; cdr3_aa: CASSQDRSQETQYF
v_call: TRBV19; clone_size: -; d_call: -; j_call: TRBJ1-5; cdr3_nt: TGTGCCAGTAGTATGGGTGATCGAGTCGGGGGGACCTTCTATAGCAATCAGCCCCAGCATTTT; cdr3_aa: CASSMGDRVGGTFYSNQPQHF
v_call: TRBV5-4; clone_size: -; d_call: -; j_call: TRBJ2-1; cdr3_nt: TGTGCCAGCAGTTCTTCATGGGCCTCCTACAATGAGCAGTTCTTC; cdr3_aa: CASSSSWASYNEQFF
v_call: TRBV5-1; clone_size: once; d_call: TRBD2; j_call: TRBJ2-3; cdr3_nt: TGCGCCAGCAGCTCGGGACTAGCTACCCTCGCAGATACGCAGTATTTT; cdr3_aa: CASSSGLATLADTQYF
v_call: TRBV11-2; clone_size: once; d_call: -; j_call: TRBJ2-6; cdr3_nt: TGTGCCAGCAGCTCAACCGGACTACTACTGTCTGGGGCCAACGTCCTGACTTTC; cdr3_aa: CASSSTGLLLSGANVLTF
v_call: TRBV19; clone_size: -; d_call: -; j_call: TRBJ1-1; cdr3_nt: TGTGCCACACATCCCCACCGGGGGAACACTGAAGCTTTCTTT; cdr3_aa: CATHPHRGNTEAFF
v_call: TRBV7-9; clone_size: -; d_call: -; j_call: TRBJ1-1; cdr3_nt: TGTGCCAGCAGCTTAGAGCCGGGCACTGAAGCTTTCTTT; cdr3_aa: CASSLEPGTEAFF
v_call: TRBV28; clone_size: -; d_call: -; j_call: TRBJ2-1; cdr3_nt: TGTGCCAGCAGTTTCATTAACACAGGGAAGGATGAGCAGTTCTTC; cdr3_aa: CASSFINTGKDEQFF
v_call: TRBV7-6; clone_size: -; d_call: -; j_call: TRBJ2-1; cdr3_nt: TGTGCCAGCAGCTTAGCTGGGGGCGTCCACAATGAGCAGTTCTTC; cdr3_aa: CASSLAGGVHNEQFF
v_call: TRBV25-1; clone_size: -; d_call: -; j_call: TRBJ2-5; cdr3_nt: TGTGCCAGCAGTCTCCTGGGGGGGGCGGGAGAGACCCAGTACTTC; cdr3_aa: CASSLLGGAGETQYF
v_call: TRBV10-3; clone_size: -; d_call: -; j_call: TRBJ2-2; cdr3_nt: TGTGCCATAGCCCGCCAACTGGACACCGGGGAGCTGTTTTTT; cdr3_aa: CAIARQLDTGELFF
v_call: TRBV11-1; clone_size: -; d_call: -; j_call: TRBJ2-1; cdr3_nt: TGTGCCAGCAGCCCACCGGGACTTCAAAACAATGAGCAGTTCTTC; cdr3_aa: CASSPPGLQNNEQFF
v_call: TRBV27; clone_size: -; d_call: -; j_call: TRBJ1-6; cdr3_nt: TGTGCCAGCAGTTTACTGCAGGGAACCTCACCCCTCCACTTT; cdr3_aa: CASSLLQGTSPLHF
v_call: TRBV6-2/TRBV6-3; clone_size: once; d_call: TRBD1; j_call: TRBJ1-1; cdr3_nt: TGTGCCAGCAGTAAAAGTACAGGGGGCTACACTGAAGCTTTCTTT; cdr3_aa: CASSKSTGGYTEAFF
v_call: TRBV5-1; clone_size: -; d_call: TRBD2; j_call: TRBJ2-1; cdr3_nt: TGCGCCAGCAGCTTGGATCTAGCGGAATACAATGAGCAGTTCTTC; cdr3_aa: CASSLDLAEYNEQFF
v_call: TRBV7-9; clone_size: -; d_call: -; j_call: TRBJ1-1; cdr3_nt: TGTGCCAGCAGCTTAGGCAGTGAAGCTTTCTTT; cdr3_aa: CASSLGSEAFF
v_call: TRBV7-6; clone_size: -; d_call: TRBD1; j_call: TRBJ1-1; cdr3_nt: TGTGCCAGCAGCTCCGGGACAGGGGCGTGGGGGGAAGCTTTCTTT; cdr3_aa: CASSSGTGAWGEAFF
v_call: TRBV19; clone_size: few; d_call: TRBD1; j_call: TRBJ1-1; cdr3_nt: TGTGCCAGTAGTATAAGGGCCGCGCGACAGGGGACTGAAGCTTTCTTT; cdr3_aa: CASSIRAARQGTEAFF
v_call: TRBV6-6; clone_size: -; d_call: -; j_call: TRBJ1-4; cdr3_nt: TGTGCCAGCAGTTACGCGACAGGCATGAAACTGTTTTTT; cdr3_aa: CASSYATGMKLFF
v_call: TRBV5-1; clone_size: -; d_call: TRBD2; j_call: TRBJ2-5; cdr3_nt: TGCGCCAGCAGCTTGGGAGTAGCGGGAGGAAGGGAGACCCAGTACTTC; cdr3_aa: CASSLGVAGGRETQYF
v_call: TRBV18; clone_size: -; d_call: TRBD2; j_call: TRBJ2-4; cdr3_nt: TGTGCCAGCTCACCCCCGCTAGCGGGAGGCAAAAACATTCAGTACTTC; cdr3_aa: CASSPPLAGGKNIQYF
v_call: TRBV10-3; clone_size: -; d_call: TRBD1; j_call: TRBJ2-7; cdr3_nt: TGTGCCATCAGTGATCGGAACAGGGGACGAATCTACGAGCAGTACTTC; cdr3_aa: CAISDRNRGRIYEQYF
v_call: TRBV30; clone_size: -; d_call: -; j_call: TRBJ2-1; cdr3_nt: TGTGCCTGGAGTGAATTGGGGGGAACCAATGAGCAGTTCTTC; cdr3_aa: CAWSELGGTNEQFF
v_call: TRBV6-5; clone_size: once; d_call: TRBD2; j_call: TRBJ2-7; cdr3_nt: TGTGCCAGCAGTTCCATTAGAAGCGGGAGCTCCTACGAGCAGTACTTC; cdr3_aa: CASSSIRSGSSYEQYF
v_call: TRBV15; clone_size: -; d_call: TRBD1; j_call: TRBJ2-7; cdr3_nt: TGTGCCACCAGCAGAGCCTTGACAGGGGCCTACGAGCAGTACTTC; cdr3_aa: CATSRALTGAYEQYF
v_call: TRBV29-1; clone_size: -; d_call: -; j_call: TRBJ1-1; cdr3_nt: TGCAGCGTTGGTTTGGCCGGTGAGTACAGTGAAGCTTTCTTT; cdr3_aa: CSVGLAGEYSEAFF
v_call: TRBV7-6; clone_size: -; d_call: -; j_call: TRBJ1-1; cdr3_nt: TGTGCCAGCAGCTTGCGCACTGAAGCTTTCTTT; cdr3_aa: CASSLRTEAFF
v_call: TRBV4-1; clone_size: -; d_call: TRBD1; j_call: TRBJ2-7; cdr3_nt: TGCGCCAGCAGCCAAGATCCACAGGGGAGCGACGAGCAGTACTTC; cdr3_aa: CASSQDPQGSDEQYF
v_call: TRBV2; clone_size: once; d_call: TRBD2; j_call: TRBJ2-1; cdr3_nt: TGTGCCAGCAGTGAGACCACTAGCGGGAGTGGCAAGCAGTTCTTC; cdr3_aa: CASSETTSGSGKQFF
v_call: TRBV19; clone_size: -; d_call: -; j_call: TRBJ2-1; cdr3_nt: TGTGCCAGTAGAAGACATCATGAGCAGTTCTTC; cdr3_aa: CASRRHHEQFF
v_call: TRBV19; clone_size: -; d_call: TRBD1; j_call: TRBJ1-5; cdr3_nt: TGTGCCAGTAGTACCCTGGGACAGGGGAGCAATCAGCCCCAGCATTTT; cdr3_aa: CASSTLGQGSNQPQHF
v_call: TRBV9; clone_size: once; d_call: TRBD1; j_call: TRBJ2-1; cdr3_nt: TGTGCCAGCAGCGGCGGACAGGGGGCCTACAATGAGCAGTTCTTC; cdr3_aa: CASSGGQGAYNEQFF
v_call: TRBV27; clone_size: once; d_call: -; j_call: TRBJ1-3; cdr3_nt: TGTGCCAGCAGTTTAGACATTCGCTCTGGAAACACCATATATTTT; cdr3_aa: CASSLDIRSGNTIYF
v_call: TRBV6-4; clone_size: -; d_call: -; j_call: TRBJ1-1; cdr3_nt: TGTGCCAGCAGCAGGGAATCGGACACTGAAGCTTTCTTT; cdr3_aa: CASSRESDTEAFF
v_call: TRBV14; clone_size: -; d_call: -; j_call: TRBJ1-1; cdr3_nt: TGTGCCAGCAGCCAACTAAGTTCGAACACTGAAGCTTTCTTT; cdr3_aa: CASSQLSSNTEAFF
v_call: TRBV6-5; clone_size: -; d_call: TRBD1; j_call: TRBJ1-4; cdr3_nt: TGTGCCAGCAAATATTCCGGGACAGGGGATGAAAAACTGTTTTTT; cdr3_aa: CASKYSGTGDEKLFF